The entry below describes one TCR beta chain. TCRdb's table, derived via immunoSEQ multiplex PCR, lists solely in-frame clones and lacks some. The sample holds roughly 150,000 clones, 83% seen once. The data are from a study of blood T cell repertoires in COVID-19. About the research overall: The United States, Italy and Spain supplied acute and convalescent COVID-19 samples.

Germline CDR1 reads SGHNT; CDR2 reads YYREEE (reference sequence). The V gene end was trimmed by 0 bases and the J gene end by 1 base; junction bases not matched to a gene: 4. The CDR3 covers 15 residues. Sequenced material: peripheral blood. The gene calls are TRBV5-4 and TRBJ2-7, with 7 bases lining up with TRBD1. The clonotype originates from a woman older than 75 with acute or convalescent COVID-19. CDR3: CASSLGGGLSYEQYF. CDR3 DNA sequence: TGTGCCAGCAGCTTGGGAGGGGGCCTGTCCTACGAGCAGTACTTC.